This is a list of T cell receptor beta chains from one sample in a study of post-analysis software for immune sequencing data. TCRdb redid the calling of the PCR reads with MiXCR, one entry per CDR3 protein. The data contain about 540,000 distinct CDR3 sequences, 34% of them singletons. The sample was blood. These receptors came from a girl under 18 with multiple sclerosis. CDR3s include the opening cysteine and the closing phenylalanine or tryptophan. The D gene is left open where the match is weak. Clone size is stated in some rows and not others, as once, few, many or a class when expanded.

.,TRBJ1-5,few,TRBV6-5,TGTGCCAGCAGTTCACAGGGCGATAGCAATCAGCCCCAGCATTTT,CASSSQGDSNQPQHF
.,TRBJ1-5,.,TRBV20-1,TGCAGTGCTACCGACGGGCGGGATCAGCCCCAGCATTTT,CSATDGRDQPQHF
.,TRBJ2-5,.,TRBV7-6,TGTGCCAGCAGCTCCTCCGGGACATTGTACCAAGAGACCCAGTACTTC,CASSSSGTLYQETQYF
.,TRBJ2-7,.,TRBV5-1,TGCGCCAGCAGCTTGGGAGGCGCGTCGGACAGGAGGGCTAAGTCTTACGAGCAGTACTTC,CASSLGGASDRRAKSYEQYF
TRBD2,TRBJ2-1,many,TRBV6-2/TRBV6-3,TGTGCCAGCAGCAACAGCGGGGAATCCTACAATGAGCAGTTCTTC,CASSNSGESYNEQFF
.,TRBJ2-5,many,TRBV5-1,TGTGCCAGCAGCCGGACAGTCCAAGAGACCCAGTACTTC,CASSRTVQETQYF
.,TRBJ1-1,.,TRBV12-3/TRBV12-4,TGTGCCAGCACCCTTTCCGGGATGAACACTGAAGCTTTCTTT,CASTLSGMNTEAFF
TRBD1,TRBJ1-1,.,TRBV29-1,TGCAGCGGGAGACAGGGGATCACTGAAGCTTTCTTT,CSGRQGITEAFF
TRBD1,TRBJ2-2,.,TRBV6-1,TGTGCCAGCTCCAAGCATTACAGGGGAAACACCGGGGAGCGGTTTTTT,CASSKHYRGNTGERFF
.,TRBJ1-5,.,TRBV4-2,TGTGCCAGCAGCCACCGCCGGGGTGGGGCCGGGAGCAATCAGCCCCAGCATTTT,CASSHRRGGAGSNQPQHF
.,TRBJ1-4,few,TRBV6-6,TGTGCCAGCGGGCTGGGTCAGCGAGCAACTAATGAAAAACTGTTTTTT,CASGLGQRATNEKLFF
.,TRBJ2-4,few,TRBV28,TGTGCCAGCAGTTTATTTAATTCAGGGCTAGCCAAAAACATTCAGTACTTC,CASSLFNSGLAKNIQYF
.,TRBJ1-6,few,TRBV10-3,TGTGCCATCAGTGAGTCGTCGGCAGGGAAGGCTTCACCCCTCCACTTT,CAISESSAGKASPLHF
.,TRBJ2-3,.,TRBV7-8,TGTACCAGCAGCTTAAGACTAGTTCCGGATACGCAGTATTTT,CTSSLRLVPDTQYF